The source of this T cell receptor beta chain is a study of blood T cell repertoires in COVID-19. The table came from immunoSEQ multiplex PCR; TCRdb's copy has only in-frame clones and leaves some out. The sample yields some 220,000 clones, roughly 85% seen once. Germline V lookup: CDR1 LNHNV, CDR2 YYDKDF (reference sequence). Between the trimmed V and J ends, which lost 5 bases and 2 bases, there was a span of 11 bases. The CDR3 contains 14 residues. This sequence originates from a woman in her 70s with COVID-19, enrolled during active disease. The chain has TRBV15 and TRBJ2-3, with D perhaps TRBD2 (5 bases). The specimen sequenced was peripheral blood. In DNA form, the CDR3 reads TGTGCCACCAGCCGCGGACTGGTCACAGATACGCAGTATTTT. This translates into CATSRGLVTDTQYF.